This T cell receptor (beta chain) was retrieved from a study of tumor-infiltrating lymphocytes in primary liver carcinoma. RNA and DNA were co-extracted from approximately 20-30 mg of unsorted bulk tissue. HBV chronically infected the treatment-naive patients. With a constant-region primer, TCR beta cDNA was made from approximately 510 ng of total RNA. Researchers made the TCR beta libraries by running three nested multiplex PCR rounds with slightly modified ARM-PCR. TCRdb used MiXCR to reprocess the multiplex PCR reads, holding one entry per CDR3 protein. The table lists 100,000 to 150,000 distinct CDR3 sequences, 60% to 75% of them singletons. As to this clonotype: One end of the junction does not line up with germline, which may come from a read error.

The sequence was collected from a woman between 55 and 75 years old with primary liver carcinoma and hepatitis B virus infection. The material sequenced was liver tumor tissue from sampling region 3. As to subset: tumor region T3, left-lateral pole.

The CDR3 region is CASSLGLSERFF. In DNA, the CDR3 is TGTGCCAGCAGCTTAGGTCTCAGCGAGCGGTTCTTC. This sequence joins TRBV7-8 and TRBJ2-1; D unresolved. There are 12 residues in the CDR3. The germline gives CDR1 SGHVS, CDR2 FQNEAQ.